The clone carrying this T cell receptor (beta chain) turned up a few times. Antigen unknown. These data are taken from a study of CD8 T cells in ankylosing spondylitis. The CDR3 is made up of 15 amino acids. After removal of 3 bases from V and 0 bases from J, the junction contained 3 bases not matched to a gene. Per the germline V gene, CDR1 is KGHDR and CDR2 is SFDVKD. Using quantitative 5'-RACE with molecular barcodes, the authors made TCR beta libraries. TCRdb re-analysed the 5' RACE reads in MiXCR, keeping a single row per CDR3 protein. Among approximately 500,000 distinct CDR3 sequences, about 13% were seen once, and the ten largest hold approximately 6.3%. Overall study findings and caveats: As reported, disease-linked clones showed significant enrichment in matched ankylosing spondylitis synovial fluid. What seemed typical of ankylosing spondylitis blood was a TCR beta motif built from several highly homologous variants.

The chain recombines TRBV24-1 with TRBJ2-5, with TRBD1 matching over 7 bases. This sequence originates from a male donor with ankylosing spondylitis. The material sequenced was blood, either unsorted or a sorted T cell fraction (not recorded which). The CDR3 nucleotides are TGTGCCACCAGTGATCCGGGACAGAACCAAGAGACCCAGTACTTC. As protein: CATSDPGQNQETQYF.